This T cell receptor beta chain was recorded in a study of resident and recirculating memory T cells in vitiligo. Data came from immunoSEQ multiplex PCR; TCRdb stores just in-frame clones and leaves some out. The sample contains around 40,000 clones, about 93% of which appear only once. CDR3 length: 14 amino acids. V lost 5 bases and J lost 10; bases outside the gene matches: 7. CDR1 is SGHTA and CDR2 is FQGNSA in the germline V gene. This chain links TRBV7-2 with TRBJ1-6; 8 bases line up with TRBD1. Sequenced: blood. The clonotype originates from a male donor with vitiligo. CDR3 in amino acids: CASSLNRGGSPLHF. In DNA, the CDR3 is TGTGCCAGCAGCCTAAACAGGGGGGGCTCACCCCTCCACTTT.